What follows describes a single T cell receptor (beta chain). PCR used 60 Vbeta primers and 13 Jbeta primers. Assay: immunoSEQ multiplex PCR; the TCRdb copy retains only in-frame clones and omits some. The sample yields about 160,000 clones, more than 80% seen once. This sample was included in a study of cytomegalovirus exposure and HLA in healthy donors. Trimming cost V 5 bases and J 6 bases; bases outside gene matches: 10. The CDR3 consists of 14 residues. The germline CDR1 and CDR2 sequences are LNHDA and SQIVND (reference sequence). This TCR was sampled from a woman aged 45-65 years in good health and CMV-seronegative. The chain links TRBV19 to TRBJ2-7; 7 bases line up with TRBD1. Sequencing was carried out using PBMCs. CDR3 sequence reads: CASSLDRQSFEQYF. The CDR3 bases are TGTGCCAGTAGTTTGGACAGGCAAAGTTTCGAGCAGTACTTC.